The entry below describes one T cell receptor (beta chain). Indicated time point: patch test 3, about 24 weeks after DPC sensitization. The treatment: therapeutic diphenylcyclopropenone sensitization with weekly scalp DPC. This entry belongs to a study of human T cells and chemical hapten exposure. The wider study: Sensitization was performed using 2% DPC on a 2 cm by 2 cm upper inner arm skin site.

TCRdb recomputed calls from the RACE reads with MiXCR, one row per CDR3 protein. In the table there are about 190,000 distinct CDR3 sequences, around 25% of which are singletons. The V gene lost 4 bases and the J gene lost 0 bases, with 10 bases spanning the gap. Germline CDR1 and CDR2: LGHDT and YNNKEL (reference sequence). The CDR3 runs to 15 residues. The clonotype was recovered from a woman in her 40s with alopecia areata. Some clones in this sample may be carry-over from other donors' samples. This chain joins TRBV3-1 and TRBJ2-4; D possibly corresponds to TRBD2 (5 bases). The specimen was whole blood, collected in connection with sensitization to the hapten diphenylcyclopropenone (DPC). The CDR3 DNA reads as TGTGCCAGCAGCCCCGAGCGGCTAGCCAAAAACATTCAGTACTTC. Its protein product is CASSPERLAKNIQYF.